Given below is one TCR beta chain in context. Antigen specificity is unknown. Per the germline V gene, CDR1 is SGHDT and CDR2 is YYEEEE. The CDR3 covers 14 residues. The data belong to a study of monozygotic twins with inflammatory bowel disease. Findings and caveats of the study: In patient repertoires, differing immunosuppressive treatments may have added some variability. Among IBD patients, TCRbeta diversity (inverse Simpson) was lower than in healthy co-twins.

Blood, 2 to 2.5 ml, was drawn per donor. The authors made each sample's cDNA in eight separate reactions. Reanalyzing the 5' RACE reads, TCRdb keeps one entry per CDR3 protein, without DNA. The sample's table shows nearly 45,000 distinct CDR3 sequences. The sequence came from a human donor with ulcerative colitis or Crohn's disease, or a healthy co-twin of an affected twin (not recorded which). The sequenced sample consisted of blood. The chain employs TRBV5-6 and TRBJ2-5; the TRBD1 assignment by TCRdb is unverifiable without DNA. The CDR3 protein is CASSLGTVQETQYF.